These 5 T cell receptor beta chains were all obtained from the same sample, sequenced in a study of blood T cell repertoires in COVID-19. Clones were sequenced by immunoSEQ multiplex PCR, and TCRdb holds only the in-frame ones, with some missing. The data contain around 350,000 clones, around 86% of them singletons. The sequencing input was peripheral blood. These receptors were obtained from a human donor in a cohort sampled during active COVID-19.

CDR3 nucleotide sequence: TGCAGTGCTAGTCTGAGGGGGGGCGGTATGAATGAGCAGTTCTTC. This translates into CSASLRGGGMNEQFF. The chain employs TRBV20-1 and TRBJ2-1; a possible D gene is TRBD2 (7 bases). The germline gives CDR1 DFQATT, CDR2 SNEGSKA (reference sequence). Trimming cost V 3 bases and J 7 bases, with 19 bases left between them. The CDR3 consists of 15 residues.

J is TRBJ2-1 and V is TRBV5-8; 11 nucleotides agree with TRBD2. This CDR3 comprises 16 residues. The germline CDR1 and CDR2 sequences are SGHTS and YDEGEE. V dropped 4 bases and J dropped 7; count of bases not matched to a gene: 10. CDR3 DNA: TGTGCCAGCAGCGGAATACTAGCGGGGGTTAAAAATGAGCAGTTCTTC. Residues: CASSGILAGVKNEQFF.

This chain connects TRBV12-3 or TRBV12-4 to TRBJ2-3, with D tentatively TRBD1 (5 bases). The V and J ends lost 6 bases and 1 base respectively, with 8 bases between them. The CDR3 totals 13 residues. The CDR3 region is CASRGRGTDTQYF. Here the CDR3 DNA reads TGTGCCAGCAGGGGGCGCGGCACAGATACGCAGTATTTT.

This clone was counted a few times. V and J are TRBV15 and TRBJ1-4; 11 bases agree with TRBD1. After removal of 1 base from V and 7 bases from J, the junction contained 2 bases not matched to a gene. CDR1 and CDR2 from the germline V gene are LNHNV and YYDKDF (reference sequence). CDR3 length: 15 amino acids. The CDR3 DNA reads TGTGCCACCAGCAGAGCGGGACAGGGGGGTGAAAAACTGTTTTTT. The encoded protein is CATSRAGQGGEKLFF.

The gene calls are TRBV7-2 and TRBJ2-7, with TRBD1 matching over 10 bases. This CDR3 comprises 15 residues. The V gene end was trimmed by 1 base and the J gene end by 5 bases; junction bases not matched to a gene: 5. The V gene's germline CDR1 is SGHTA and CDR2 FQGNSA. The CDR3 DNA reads TGTGCCAGCAGCTTAGTGGGGACAGGGGTCGACGAGCAGTACTTC. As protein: CASSLVGTGVDEQYF.